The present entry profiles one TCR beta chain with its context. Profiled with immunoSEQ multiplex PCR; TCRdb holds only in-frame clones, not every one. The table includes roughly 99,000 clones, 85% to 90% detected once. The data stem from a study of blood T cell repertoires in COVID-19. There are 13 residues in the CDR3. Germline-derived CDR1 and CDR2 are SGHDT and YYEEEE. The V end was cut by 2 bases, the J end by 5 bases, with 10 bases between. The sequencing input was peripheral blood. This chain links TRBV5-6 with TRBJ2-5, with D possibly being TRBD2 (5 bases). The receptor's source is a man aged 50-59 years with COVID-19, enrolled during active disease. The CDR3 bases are TGTGCCAGCAGCTTTAATGGACTGGAGACCCAGTACTTC. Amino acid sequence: CASSFNGLETQYF.